A selection of T cell receptor beta chains follows, all from one sample in a study of blood T cell repertoires in COVID-19. Produced via immunoSEQ multiplex PCR; TCRdb's table is partial and in-frame only. The sample holds about 200,000 clones, under 90% seen once. Sequenced material: PBMCs or T cells enriched from blood (not recorded which). These receptors were obtained from a woman in her 30s with acute COVID-19. The CDR3 runs from the conserved cysteine through the conserved F or W. A D gene is named only where the DNA matches it firmly. Only part of the rows carry a size: once, few, many, or a class if the clone is expanded.

TRBJ2-1	-	TRBD2	TRBV27	CASSPWSSGGAYNEQFF	TGTGCCAGCAGTCCCTGGAGTAGCGGGGGGGCTTACAATGAGCAGTTCTTC
TRBJ1-2	-	-	TRBV7-2	CASSPDSANYGYTF	TGTGCCAGCAGCCCCGACAGCGCCAACTATGGCTACACCTTC
TRBJ2-3	-	TRBD2	TRBV28	CASRPAGRGAGDTQYF	TGTGCCAGCAGGCCGGCTGGGCGGGGGGCAGGAGATACGCAGTATTTT
TRBJ2-3	-	TRBD1	TRBV5-1	CASSKTGKEEYF	TGCGCCAGCAGCAAGACAGGGAAGGAGGAGTATTTT
TRBJ2-3	-	TRBD2	TRBV3-1/TRBV3-2	CASSQFTRGGRGTDTQYF	TGTGCCAGCAGCCAGTTTACGCGGGGGGGCAGGGGCACAGATACGCAGTATTTT
TRBJ1-3	-	-	TRBV4-3	CASSQDRYSGNTIYF	TGCGCCAGCAGCCAAGACAGGTACTCTGGAAACACCATATATTTT
TRBJ2-5	-	-	TRBV2	CASCTGNQETQYF	TGTGCCAGCTGTACAGGGAACCAAGAGACCCAGTACTTC
TRBJ1-1	-	TRBD1	TRBV7-2	CASSATGSGTEAFF	TGTGCCAGCAGCGCGACAGGGTCAGGCACTGAAGCTTTCTTT
TRBJ2-7	once	-	TRBV2	CASSTYTSYEQYF	TGTGCCAGCAGTACATATACCTCCTACGAGCAGTACTTC
TRBJ1-4	-	-	TRBV27	CASRAGRRTNEKLFF	TGTGCCAGCAGAGCGGGACGGCGAACTAATGAAAAACTGTTTTTT
TRBJ1-5	-	-	TRBV21-1	CASSKEERKGNNQPQHF	TGTGCCAGCAGCAAAGAGGAACGCAAGGGGAACAATCAGCCCCAGCATTTT
TRBJ2-6	-	-	TRBV5-1	CASSLLGGNSGANVLTF	TGCGCCAGCAGCTTGTTAGGCGGCAACTCTGGGGCCAACGTCCTGACTTTC
TRBJ2-2	-	TRBD1	TRBV10-1	CASSELTGGNTGELFF	TGCGCCAGCAGTGAATTGACAGGGGGAAACACCGGGGAGCTGTTTTTT
TRBJ1-1	-	-	TRBV2	CASRGEGTEAFF	TGTGCCAGCAGGGGTGAGGGCACTGAAGCTTTCTTT
TRBJ2-2	-	-	TRBV3-1/TRBV3-2	CASSQGLAGELFF	TGTGCCAGCAGCCAAGGACTAGCCGGGGAGCTGTTTTTT
TRBJ1-2	-	-	TRBV27	CASSLSQGLRGYTF	TGTGCCAGCAGTTTATCCCAGGGTCTAAGGGGCTACACCTTC
TRBJ2-5	-	-	TRBV20-1	CSARARETQYF	TGCAGTGCTAGAGCCCGGGAGACCCAGTACTTC
TRBJ1-2	-	TRBD1	TRBV7-2	CASIPPGQGAYGYTF	TGTGCCAGCATCCCTCCGGGACAGGGGGCCTATGGCTACACCTTC
TRBJ2-7	-	-	TRBV27	CASSFEALSYEQYF	TGTGCCAGCAGTTTCGAGGCTCTCTCCTACGAGCAGTACTTC
TRBJ1-6	-	-	TRBV5-1	CASRGVYNSPLHF	TGCGCCAGCCGGGGGGTTTATAATTCACCCCTCCACTTT
TRBJ2-7	-	TRBD1	TRBV7-2	CASSRDRDYEQYF	TGTGCCAGCAGCCGGGACAGGGATTACGAGCAGTACTTC
TRBJ2-1	-	TRBD2	TRBV7-8	CASSRPTSGGRNEQFF	TGTGCCAGCAGTAGACCCACTAGCGGGGGGCGAAATGAGCAGTTCTTC
TRBJ1-1	-	TRBD1	TRBV28	CASSPSEGAHTEAFF	TGTGCCAGCAGTCCCTCGGAGGGGGCTCACACTGAAGCTTTCTTT
TRBJ1-2	-	TRBD1	TRBV24-1	CATSDQTGSYGYTF	TGTGCCACCAGTGATCAGACAGGGAGCTATGGCTACACCTTC
TRBJ1-1	-	-	TRBV6-6	CASLTGTEAFF	TGTGCCAGCCTTACAGGGACTGAAGCTTTCTTT
TRBJ1-4	-	TRBD1	TRBV10-3	CAISESTGGREKLFF	TGTGCCATCAGTGAGTCCACAGGGGGACGTGAAAAACTGTTTTTT